A single T cell receptor beta chain is shown here with its context. Original data processing: Reference gene primer amplification gave nucleated cell count estimates. The repertoire was sequenced with immunoSEQ multiplex PCR; TCRdb's copy has only in-frame clones and lacks some. D and trimming were read from the DNA, whereas the V and J calls and clone size are those reported in that table. The data contain roughly 90,000 clones, roughly nine tenths of them singletons. The entry originates in a study of blood T cell repertoires in COVID-19. V shed 4 bases, J shed 4 bases, and the junction held 7 bases outside the gene matches. Germline CDR1 SEHNR, CDR2 FQNEAQ (reference sequence). This CDR3 is 15 amino acids long. Followed over time, Seattle patients had been enrolled while infection was active.

Sequencing used peripheral blood. The receptor's source is a man aged 45-65 years with COVID-19, enrolled during active disease. The J gene is TRBJ1-1, the V gene TRBV7-9, with TRBD1 identical over 9 bases. Written as DNA, the CDR3 is TGTGCCAGCAGCTCACCGACAGGGGGAAGCACTGAAGCTTTCTTT. This translates into CASSSPTGGSTEAFF.